This T cell receptor beta chain is drawn from a study of STAT3 mutations in large granular lymphocyte leukemia. Overall study: Canonical activating STAT3 mutations were detected in roughly half of the longitudinally sequenced T-LGLL patients.

About this clone: Its specificity is not known.

This CDR3 region has 14 residues. Trimming removed 6 bases at V and 1 base at J, with 16 bases between. The germline V gene has CDR1 SQVTM and CDR2 ANQGSEA. Findings of the study overall: Treatment regimens differed across patients between samplings. Samples missed the first appearance of the clone. Every T-cell large granular lymphocyte leukemia patient had at least one immunodominant TCR beta clonotype.

Repertoires were generated with immunoSEQ multiplex PCR, while TCRdb's copy carries only in-frame clones and drops some. The sample lists approximately 31,000 clones; around 86% were seen once. The source material was peripheral blood mononuclear cells. This sequence originates from a man in his sixties with T-cell large granular lymphocyte leukemia. Some clones in this sample may be carry-over from other donors' samples. The V call is TRBV29-1, the J call TRBJ2-7; no firm D call. CDR3 DNA sequence: TGCAGCGTCCTGCTGGGTCCGCTATCCTACGAGCAGTACTTC. This codes for CSVLLGPLSYEQYF.